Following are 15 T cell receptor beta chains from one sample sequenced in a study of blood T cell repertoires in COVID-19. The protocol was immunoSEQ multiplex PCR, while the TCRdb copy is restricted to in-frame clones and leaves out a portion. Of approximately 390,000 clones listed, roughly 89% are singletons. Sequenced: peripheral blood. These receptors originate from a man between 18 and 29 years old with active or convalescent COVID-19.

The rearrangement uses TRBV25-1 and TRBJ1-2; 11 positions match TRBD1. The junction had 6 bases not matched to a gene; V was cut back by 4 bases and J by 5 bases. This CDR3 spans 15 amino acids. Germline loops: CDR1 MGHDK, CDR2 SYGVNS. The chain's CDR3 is CASSAVGTGGYGYTF. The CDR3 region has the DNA TGTGCCAGCAGTGCGGTCGGGACAGGGGGTTATGGCTACACCTTC.

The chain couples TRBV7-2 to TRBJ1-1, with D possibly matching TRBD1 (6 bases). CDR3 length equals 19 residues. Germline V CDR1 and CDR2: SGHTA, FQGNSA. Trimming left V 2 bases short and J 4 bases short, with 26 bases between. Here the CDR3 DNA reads TGTGCCAGCAGCTTACCATGGGGGGGGCTGCTTAACTCGGTCACTGAAGCTTTCTTT. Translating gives CASSLPWGGLLNSVTEAFF.

CDR3 residues: CASSLRQGSAEQYF. The CDR3 DNA is TGTGCCAGCAGTTTACGACAGGGGAGCGCCGAGCAGTACTTC. This chain joins TRBV28 and TRBJ2-7; 8 bases align to TRBD1. The CDR3 contains 14 residues. Germline lookup yields CDR1 MDHEN and CDR2 SYDVKM. After removal of 2 bases from V and 6 bases from J, the junction contained 6 bases not matched to a gene. Using reference TRBV28 and TRBJ2-7 for the parts outside the CDR3, the full variable domain is DVKVTQSSRYLVKRTGEKVFLECVQDMDHENMFWYRQDPGLGLRLIYFSYDVKMKEKGDIPEGYSVSREKKERFSLILESASTNQTSMYLCASSLRQGSAEQYFGPGTRLTVT.

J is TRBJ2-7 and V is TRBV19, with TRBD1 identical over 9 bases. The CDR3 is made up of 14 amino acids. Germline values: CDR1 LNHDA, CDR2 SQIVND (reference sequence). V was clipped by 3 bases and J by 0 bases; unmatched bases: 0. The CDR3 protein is CASSMDRGSYEQYF. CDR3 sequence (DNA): TGTGCCAGTAGTATGGACAGGGGCTCCTACGAGCAGTACTTC. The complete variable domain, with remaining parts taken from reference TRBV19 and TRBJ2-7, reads DGGITQSPKYLFRKEGQNVTLSCEQNLNHDAMYWYRQDPGQGLRLIYYSQIVNDFQKGDIAEGYSVSREKKESFPLTVTSAQKNPTAFYLCASSMDRGSYEQYFGPGTRLTVT.

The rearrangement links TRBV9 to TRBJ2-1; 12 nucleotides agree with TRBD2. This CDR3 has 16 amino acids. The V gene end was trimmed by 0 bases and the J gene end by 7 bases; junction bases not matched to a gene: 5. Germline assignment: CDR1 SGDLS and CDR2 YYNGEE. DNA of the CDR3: TGTGCCAGCAGCGTAGCGACGCTAGCGGGGGGGAATGAGCAGTTCTTC. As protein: CASSVATLAGGNEQFF.

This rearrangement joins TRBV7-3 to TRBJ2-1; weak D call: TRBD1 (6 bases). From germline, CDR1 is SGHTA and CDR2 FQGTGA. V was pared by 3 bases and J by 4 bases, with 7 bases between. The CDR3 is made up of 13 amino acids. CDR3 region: CASSLGQYNEQFF. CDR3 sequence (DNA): TGTGCCAGCAGCTTGGGACAATACAATGAGCAGTTCTTC.

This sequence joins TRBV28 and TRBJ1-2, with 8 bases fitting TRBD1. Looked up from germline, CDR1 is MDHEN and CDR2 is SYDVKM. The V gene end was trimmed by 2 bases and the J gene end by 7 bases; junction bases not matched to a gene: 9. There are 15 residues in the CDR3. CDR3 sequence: CASSLTRQGPGGYTF. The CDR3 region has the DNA TGTGCCAGCAGTTTAACGAGACAGGGGCCGGGTGGCTACACCTTC.

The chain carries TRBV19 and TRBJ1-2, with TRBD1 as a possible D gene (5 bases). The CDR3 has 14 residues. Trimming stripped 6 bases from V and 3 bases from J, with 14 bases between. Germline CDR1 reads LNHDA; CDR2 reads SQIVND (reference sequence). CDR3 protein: CASSIDRMDYGYTF. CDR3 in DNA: TGTGCCAGTAGCATCGACAGAATGGACTATGGCTACACCTTC.

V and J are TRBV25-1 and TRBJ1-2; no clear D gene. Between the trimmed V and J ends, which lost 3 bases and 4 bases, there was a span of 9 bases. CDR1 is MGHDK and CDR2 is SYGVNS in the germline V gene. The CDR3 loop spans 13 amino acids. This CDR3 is CASSEPASYGYTF. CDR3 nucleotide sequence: TGTGCCAGCAGTGAGCCCGCCAGCTATGGCTACACCTTC.

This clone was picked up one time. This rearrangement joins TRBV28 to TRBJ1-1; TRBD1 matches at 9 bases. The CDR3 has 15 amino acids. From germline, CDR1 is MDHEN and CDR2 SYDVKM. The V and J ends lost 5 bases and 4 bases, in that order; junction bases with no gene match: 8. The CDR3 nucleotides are TGTGCCAGCAGTGCCTCACAGGGGGCGACCACTGAAGCTTTCTTT. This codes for CASSASQGATTEAFF.

CDR3 protein: CASSPTGIGDTEAFF. In nucleotides, the CDR3 is TGTGCCAGCAGCCCCACAGGGATCGGGGACACTGAAGCTTTCTTT. V is TRBV7-6 and J is TRBJ1-1, with D perhaps matching TRBD1 (6 bases). This CDR3 has 15 amino acids. CDR1 and CDR2 (germline): SGHVS, FNYEAQ. Trimming left V 5 bases short and J 3 bases short, with 16 bases between.

The CDR3 loop is CASSPDSPGNTIYF. CDR3 DNA sequence: TGTGCCAGCTCACCTGACAGTCCCGGAAACACCATATATTTT. This chain joins TRBV18 and TRBJ1-3; perhaps TRBD1 as D (5 bases). This CDR3 spans 14 amino acids. CDR1 and CDR2 (germline): KGHSH, LQKENI. The V gene lost 3 bases and the J gene lost 4 bases, with 10 bases spanning the gap.

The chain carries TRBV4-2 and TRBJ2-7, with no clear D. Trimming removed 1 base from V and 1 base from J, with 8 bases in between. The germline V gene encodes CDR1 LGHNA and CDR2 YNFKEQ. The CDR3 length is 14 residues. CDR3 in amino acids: CASSQGRTSYEQYF. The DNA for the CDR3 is TGTGCCAGCAGCCAAGGTAGAACGTCCTACGAGCAGTACTTC.

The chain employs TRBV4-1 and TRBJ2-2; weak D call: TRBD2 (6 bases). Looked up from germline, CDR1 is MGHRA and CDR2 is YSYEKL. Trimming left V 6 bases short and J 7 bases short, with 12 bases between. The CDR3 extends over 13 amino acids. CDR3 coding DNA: TGCGCCAGCAGAACTCGGGGGAACGGGGAGCTGTTTTTT. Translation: CASRTRGNGELFF.

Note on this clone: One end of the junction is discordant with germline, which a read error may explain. The CDR3 reads CASSLARSGKETDTQYF. DNA for the CDR3: TGTGCTAGCAGCTTAGCGCGCAGCGGAAAGGAGACAGATACGCAGTATTTT. The chain carries TRBV7-7 and TRBJ2-3; possible D gene TRBD2, 5 bases. The CDR3 runs to 17 residues. CDR1 and CDR2 from the germline V gene are SSHAT and FNYEAQ (reference sequence).